These 10 T cell receptor beta chains were all obtained from the same sample, sequenced in a study of shared clonotypes between healthy human individuals. TCRdb's table, derived via immunoSEQ multiplex PCR, lists solely in-frame clones and lacks some. The table records a few million clones, about 90% of them present only once. Sample: naive CD4+ T cells from PBMCs. Subset described: CD45RA+ positively selected. Receptors originate from a man between 18 and 29 years old in good health. Some clones in this sample may be carry-over from other donors' samples.

The chain has TRBV5-6 and TRBJ2-5, with TRBD1 matching 7 bases. CDR1 and CDR2 (germline): SGHDT, YYEEEE. J was trimmed by 4 bases and V by 2 bases; bases with no gene match: 8. The CDR3 has 15 amino acids. CDR3 bases: TGTGCCAGCAGCTTCTCAGGCAGGGGGAGAGAGACCCAGTACTTC. Encoded protein: CASSFSGRGRETQYF.

V is TRBV11-2 and J is TRBJ2-1; TRBD2 matches at 7 bases. Germline V gives CDR1 SGHAT, CDR2 FQNNGV. This CDR3 region has 13 residues. V dropped 7 bases and J dropped 5; count of bases not matched to a gene: 5. CDR3 protein: CASMGGDHNEQFF. The CDR3 DNA reads TGTGCCAGCATGGGAGGGGATCACAATGAGCAGTTCTTC.

The CDR3 loop is CASSSDSGTNEKLFF. The CDR3 nucleotides are TGTGCCAGCAGTTCCGACAGTGGAACTAATGAAAAACTGTTTTTT. The chain joins TRBV6-5 to TRBJ1-4; the D gene is possibly TRBD1 (5 bases). Germline CDR1 MNHEY, CDR2 SVGAGI. The V and J ends lost 4 bases and 1 base respectively, with 10 bases between them. CDR3 size: 15 residues.

The CDR3 region has the DNA TGTGCCAGTAGTCTTCGAGGGCGCCCGGAGCACTTGGGAGGACTGTTTTTT. This sequence encodes CASSLRGRPEHLGGLFF. The chain has TRBV19 and TRBJ1-4; D call uncertain. CDR1 is LNHDA, CDR2 SQIVND, per germline (reference sequence). This CDR3 has 17 residues. Trimming cost V 5 bases and J 13 bases, with 29 bases left between them. Complete variable domain (other parts from reference TRBV19 and TRBJ1-4): DGGITQSPKYLFRKEGQNVTLSCEQNLNHDAMYWYRQDPGQGLRLIYYSQIVNDFQKGDIAEGYSVSREKKESFPLTVTSAQKNPTAFYLCASSLRGRPEHLGGLFFGSGTQLSVL.

The chain couples TRBV29-1 to TRBJ1-1, with TRBD1 as a possible D gene (6 bases). The germline gives CDR1 SQVTM, CDR2 ANQGSEA. The CDR3 has 13 residues. Trimming took off 7 bases at V and 2 bases at J, with 14 bases between the two ends. CDR3 sequence: CSGNQGLNTEAFF. CDR3 coding DNA: TGCAGCGGAAACCAGGGGCTCAACACTGAAGCTTTCTTT.

The rearrangement uses TRBV9 and TRBJ1-1; D is perhaps TRBD1 (6 bases). Trimming removed 0 bases at V and 1 base at J, with 19 bases between. The CDR3 consists of 18 residues. Germline lookup yields CDR1 SGDLS and CDR2 YYNGEE. The CDR3 region is CASSVDYRGQVENTEAFF. The CDR3 region has the DNA TGTGCCAGCAGCGTAGATTATCGGGGGCAAGTTGAGAACACTGAAGCTTTCTTT.

V and J are TRBV6-6 and TRBJ2-2; D is possibly TRBD2 (6 bases). Trimming shortened V by 6 bases and J by 2 bases, and 10 bases separated the two germline ends. CDR3 length: 14 amino acids. Germline V gene sequence: CDR1 MNHNY, CDR2 SVGAGI (reference sequence). The CDR3 protein is CASRRAGNTGELFF. The CDR3 region has the DNA TGTGCCAGCAGGAGGGCGGGAAACACCGGGGAGCTGTTTTTT.

The genes are TRBV28 and TRBJ2-1; no clear D. Per the germline V gene, CDR1 is MDHEN and CDR2 is SYDVKM. This CDR3 comprises 15 residues. V gave up 3 bases and J gave up 2 bases, with 11 bases separating them. In DNA, the CDR3 is TGTGCCAGCAGTTTTGTACCCCCGCCCTACAATGAGCAGTTCTTC. This gives the protein CASSFVPPPYNEQFF. The full variable domain, its missing parts supplied by reference TRBV28 and TRBJ2-1, is DVKVTQSSRYLVKRTGEKVFLECVQDMDHENMFWYRQDPGLGLRLIYFSYDVKMKEKGDIPEGYSVSREKKERFSLILESASTNQTSMYLCASSFVPPPYNEQFFGPGTRLTVL.

The J gene is TRBJ2-5, the V gene TRBV11-1; 9 bases are a match to TRBD2. Germline V CDR1 and CDR2: SGHAT, FQDESV (reference sequence). V shed 5 bases and J 5 bases; nucleotides not matched to a gene: 9. This CDR3 is built from 15 residues. The CDR3: CASSPGGRAWETQYF. In nucleotides, the CDR3 is TGTGCCAGCAGCCCCGGCGGGAGGGCCTGGGAGACCCAGTACTTC.

The table lists this clone with a few counts. The sample has other DNA sequences that encode this CDR3 too. The CDR3 loop reads CSVETGADTQYF. CDR3 coding DNA: TGCAGCGTTGAAACCGGGGCAGATACGCAGTATTTT. The V call is TRBV29-1, the J call TRBJ2-3, with a tentative D call TRBD2 (5 bases). CDR1 and CDR2 from the germline V gene are SQVTM and ANQGSEA. V lost 2 bases and J lost 4, with 7 bases in between. This CDR3 spans 12 amino acids.